This TCR beta chain was recorded in a study of blood T cell repertoires in COVID-19. Across the whole study: Sites in the United States, Italy and Spain provided acute and convalescent COVID-19 samples.

Germline V lookup: CDR1 SGDLS, CDR2 YYNGEE. The CDR3 spans 15 residues. The junction had 4 bases not matched to a gene; V was cut back by 0 bases and J by 4 bases. How the authors handled the data: From reference gene primer amplification, estimates of nucleated cell counts were derived. TCRdb keeps only in-frame clones here, not all; method: immunoSEQ multiplex PCR. V and J calls and clone size are given by that table; D and trimming were obtained from the DNA. The data contain about 24,000 clones, roughly nine tenths of them singletons. The V call is TRBV9, the J call TRBJ2-1; 7 positions match TRBD1. The sequenced sample consisted of peripheral blood. The sequence came from a man between 65 and 85 years old with acute or convalescent COVID-19. The DNA for the CDR3 is TGTGCCAGCAGCGTAGCTCCAGGGGGTTACAATGAGCAGTTCTTC. This codes for CASSVAPGGYNEQFF.